This entry is about one T cell receptor beta chain. This record belongs to a study of blood T cell repertoires in COVID-19. Original analysis: Nucleated cell counts were estimated from reference gene primer amplification. Clones were sequenced by immunoSEQ multiplex PCR, and TCRdb holds only the in-frame ones, with some missing. Clone size and V and J calls were adopted from that table, with D and trimming inferred from the DNA. The sample has some 250,000 clones; less than 90% are singletons. CDR1 SGHTS and CDR2 YDEGEE come from the germline V gene. V was cut by 1 base and J by 6 bases, with 5 bases left in between. The CDR3 is 12 residues long.

The sequence derives from a man between 60 and 70 years old with acute or convalescent COVID-19. Sequenced input: peripheral blood. The chain uses TRBV5-8 and TRBJ1-5; D not certain. The CDR3 is CASSLRSQPQHF. The CDR3 bases are TGTGCCAGCAGCTTGAGGAGTCAGCCCCAGCATTTT.